The source of this T cell receptor beta chain is a study of beta chain features in type 1 diabetes. Study-level findings and limits: Small HLA sub-analyses could not settle whether HLA shapes TCRB rearrangement. Shorter templates might be favored by PCR, equally in patients and controls.

Trimming took 2 bases from V and 5 from J, leaving 9 bases between them. The CDR3 has 13 residues. Germline assignment: CDR1 MDHEN and CDR2 SYDVKM. This clone was counted a few times. The antigen is undetermined. This CDR3 is also generated by other DNA sequences in the sample. The sequenced template was cDNA made from the entire isolated RNA. Clones were read by immunoSEQ multiplex PCR, and TCRdb kept only the in-frame ones, dropping some. Among more than 300,000 clones listed, around 15% were seen once. One heparinised blood draw averaging roughly 120 mL was given by each donor. This TCR was recovered from a woman under 30 in good health. Sequenced sample: naive CD4+ T cells from blood. V gene TRBV28 combines with J gene TRBJ2-5, with D unresolved. The CDR3 bases are TGTGCCAGCAGTTTACCCCCATTGGAGACCCAGTACTTC. Translation gives CASSLPPLETQYF.